Following are 2 T cell receptor beta chains from one sample sequenced in a study of blood T cell repertoires in COVID-19 (dated by TCRdb to about 2020). Library preparation used the immunoSEQ multiplex PCR assay. In TCRdb, the immuneACCESS table is reduced to in-frame sequences with V and J assigned. These tables do not hold every clone; where another copy was compared, an unresolved V gene accounts for under half, and the others remain unexplained. The sample profile shows approximately 250,000 clones; roughly 84% of them were found once. The ten most abundant clones make up 4.2% of the sample. Material: peripheral blood. Receptors were obtained from a man between 60 and 75 years old with acute or convalescent COVID-19.

The rearrangement joins TRBV5-1 to TRBJ2-7; 7 bases match TRBD1. The V gene end was trimmed by 2 bases and the J gene end by 2 bases; junction bases not matched to a gene: 7. This CDR3 is 15 amino acids long. Germline CDR1 SGHRS, CDR2 YFSETQ. The CDR3 loop reads CASSFKGQTAYEQYF. The CDR3 coding sequence is TGCGCCAGCAGCTTTAAGGGACAGACAGCCTACGAGCAGTACTTC.

The genes are TRBV6-5 and TRBJ1-1; D uncertain. The CDR3 covers 15 residues. CDR1 is MNHEY, CDR2 SVGAGI, per germline. The V end lost 2 bases, the J end lost 4 bases, and 14 bases lay between the germline ends. The CDR3 region has the DNA TGTGCCAGCAGTTACCTCGAACTAGGTGGCACTGAAGCTTTCTTT. It yields the protein CASSYLELGGTEAFF.